This TCR beta chain stems from a study of cytomegalovirus exposure and HLA in healthy donors. Study-level points and caveats: Most TCR sequences were uncommon, yet certain public TCRs appeared in many donors.

Primers: 60 Vbeta forward and 13 Jbeta reverse. The method was immunoSEQ multiplex PCR; TCRdb's version includes in-frame clones alone and lacks a portion of them. The table shows roughly 160,000 clones, with approximately 82% occurring only once. This clone was seen more than once but under ten times. The antigen remains unidentified. Sample: PBMCs. This receptor was identified in a woman in her thirties or forties in good health and CMV-seropositive.

Here the CDR3 reads CASSMNRGSGEQYF. The DNA for the CDR3 is TGTGCCAGCAGTATGAACAGGGGATCGGGCGAGCAGTACTTC. V and J are TRBV27 and TRBJ2-7, with 7 positions matching TRBD1. Unmatched junction bases numbered 10, after V lost 5 bases and J lost 6 bases. CDR3 length: 14 amino acids. From germline, CDR1 is MNHEY and CDR2 SMNVEV (reference sequence).